This is a list of T cell receptor beta chains from one sample in a study of blood T cell repertoires in COVID-19. Method: immunoSEQ multiplex PCR; TCRdb's copy keeps in-frame clones and lacks some. The repertoire holds about 270,000 clones, with 80% to 90% as singletons. Sequenced sample: peripheral blood. The receptors come from a woman in her 70s with COVID-19, enrolled during active disease. The CDR3 runs from the conserved cysteine through the conserved F or W. The order of the fields is J gene, D gene, clone size, V gene, CDR3 DNA, CDR3 protein. The D gene is left open where the match is weak. Expanded clones get a size class; other rows say once, few or many, or leave the size out.

J: TRBJ1-5
D: TRBD1
size: -
V: TRBV5-1
DNA: TGCGCCAGCAGCGACGGACAGGGGGTCAATCAGCCCCAGCATTTT
CDR3: CASSDGQGVNQPQHF

J: TRBJ1-1
D: TRBD1
size: many
V: TRBV5-1
DNA: TGCGCCAGCAGCTTGGGACAGGGGGGAACTGAAGCTTTCTTT
CDR3: CASSLGQGGTEAFF

J: TRBJ1-4
D: TRBD1
size: -
V: TRBV6-6
DNA: TGTGCCAGCAGTTACTCGACAGGACAGGGGGAAGAAAAACTGTTTTTT
CDR3: CASSYSTGQGEEKLFF

J: TRBJ2-5
D: TRBD2
size: few
V: TRBV18
DNA: TGTGCCAGCTCACCACCAGCGGGGGGAGAGACCCAGTACTTC
CDR3: CASSPPAGGETQYF

J: TRBJ1-6
D: TRBD1
size: -
V: TRBV7-6
DNA: TGTGCCAGCAGCTTAGGGGGGACAGCGAATTCACCCCTCCACTTT
CDR3: CASSLGGTANSPLHF

J: TRBJ2-7
D: -
size: -
V: TRBV5-1
DNA: TGCGCCAGCAGCTTTGAGCGATACTACGAGCAGTACTTC
CDR3: CASSFERYYEQYF

J: TRBJ1-2
D: -
size: -
V: TRBV30
DNA: TGTGCCTGGAGTGTACAGTCAGGGTCGGTTTACTATGGCTACACCTTC
CDR3: CAWSVQSGSVYYGYTF

J: TRBJ2-3
D: -
size: -
V: TRBV24-1
DNA: TGTGCCACCAGTGATTCTGTGACAACAGATACGCAGTATTTT
CDR3: CATSDSVTTDTQYF

J: TRBJ1-2
D: -
size: -
V: TRBV7-9
DNA: TGTGCCAGCAGCCTACTAACAGGGTACTATGGCTACACCTTC
CDR3: CASSLLTGYYGYTF

J: TRBJ1-1
D: -
size: -
V: TRBV6-5
DNA: TGTGCCAGCAATTCACCGATGTCAGAACTAGAAGCTTTCTTT
CDR3: CASNSPMSELEAFF

J: TRBJ1-5
D: -
size: -
V: TRBV7-9
DNA: TGTGCCAGCAGCTTATCGGGGGGCCAGCCCCAGCATTTT
CDR3: CASSLSGGQPQHF

J: TRBJ1-2
D: TRBD1
size: -
V: TRBV2
DNA: TGTGCCAGCAGGGACAGGGACTATGGCTACACCTTC
CDR3: CASRDRDYGYTF

J: TRBJ2-3
D: -
size: -
V: TRBV12-3/TRBV12-4
DNA: TGTGCCAGCAGTTTAGGACAGACAGATACGCAGTATTTT
CDR3: CASSLGQTDTQYF

J: TRBJ1-3
D: -
size: few
V: TRBV4-1
DNA: TGCGCCAGCAGCCCCCGGGAGGGACTCGCTTTCTCTGGAAACACCATATATTTT
CDR3: CASSPREGLAFSGNTIYF

J: TRBJ2-7
D: TRBD1
size: once
V: TRBV5-1
DNA: TGCGCCAGCAGCTTGAGGGACAGGGGAGAGCAGTACTTC
CDR3: CASSLRDRGEQYF

J: TRBJ1-3
D: -
size: -
V: TRBV5-4
DNA: TGTGCCAGCGCCGGGACACCAAGCTCTGGAAACACCATATATTTT
CDR3: CASAGTPSSGNTIYF

J: TRBJ2-3
D: -
size: -
V: TRBV19
DNA: TGTGCCAGTAGTTTGGACTATTCCCCGCAGTATTTT
CDR3: CASSLDYSPQYF

J: TRBJ2-3
D: TRBD2
size: -
V: TRBV5-1
DNA: TGCGCCAGCACCCAGACTAGCGGGGGGCCAGCAGATACGCAGTATTTT
CDR3: CASTQTSGGPADTQYF

J: TRBJ1-3
D: -
size: -
V: TRBV5-6
DNA: TGTGCCAGCAGCTTCCTTCTCTCTGGAAACACCATATATTTT
CDR3: CASSFLLSGNTIYF